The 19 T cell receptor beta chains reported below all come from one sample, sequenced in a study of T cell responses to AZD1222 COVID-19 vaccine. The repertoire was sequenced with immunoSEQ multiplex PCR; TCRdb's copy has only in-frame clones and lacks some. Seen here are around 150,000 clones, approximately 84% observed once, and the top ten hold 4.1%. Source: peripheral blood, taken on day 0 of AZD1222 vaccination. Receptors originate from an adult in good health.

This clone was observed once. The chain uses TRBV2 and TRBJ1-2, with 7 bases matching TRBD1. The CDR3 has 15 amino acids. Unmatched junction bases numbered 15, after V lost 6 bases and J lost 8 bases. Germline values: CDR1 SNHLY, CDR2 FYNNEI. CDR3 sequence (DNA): TGTGCCAGCAGGTTATTGGACAGGCCTTTAAAGGGCTACACCTTC. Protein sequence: CASRLLDRPLKGYTF.

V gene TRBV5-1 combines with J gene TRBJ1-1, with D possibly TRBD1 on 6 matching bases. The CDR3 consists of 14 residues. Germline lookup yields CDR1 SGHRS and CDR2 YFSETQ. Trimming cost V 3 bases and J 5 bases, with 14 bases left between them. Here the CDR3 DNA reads TGCGCCAGCAGCTCGGAGGGGGGCTTTACTGAAGCTTTCTTT. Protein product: CASSSEGGFTEAFF.

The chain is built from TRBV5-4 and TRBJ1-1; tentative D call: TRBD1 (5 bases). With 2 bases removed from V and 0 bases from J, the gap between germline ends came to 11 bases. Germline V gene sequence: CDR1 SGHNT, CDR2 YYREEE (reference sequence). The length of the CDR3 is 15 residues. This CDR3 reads CASSLGSGMNTEAFF. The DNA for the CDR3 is TGTGCCAGCAGCTTAGGATCAGGGATGAACACTGAAGCTTTCTTT.

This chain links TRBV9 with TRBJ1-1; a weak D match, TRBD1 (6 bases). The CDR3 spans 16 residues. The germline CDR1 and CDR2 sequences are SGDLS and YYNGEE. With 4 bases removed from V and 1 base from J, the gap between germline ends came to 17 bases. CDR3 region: CASSRKGGAGNTEAFF. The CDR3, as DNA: TGTGCCAGCAGCCGGAAGGGGGGCGCGGGGAACACTGAAGCTTTCTTT.

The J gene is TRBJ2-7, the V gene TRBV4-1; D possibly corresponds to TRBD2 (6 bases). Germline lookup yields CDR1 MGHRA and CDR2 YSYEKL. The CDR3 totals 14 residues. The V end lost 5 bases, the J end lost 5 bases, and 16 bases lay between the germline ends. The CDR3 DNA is TGCGCCAGCAGCTTTGGGGGAGCGGGCGACGAGCAGTACTTC. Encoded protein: CASSFGGAGDEQYF.

The CDR3 coding sequence is TGTGCCAGCAGCCCGGACAGCTCCGTGGGTGGCTACACCTTC. Its protein is CASSPDSSVGGYTF. The chain has TRBV6-5 and TRBJ1-2, with D perhaps matching TRBD1 (6 bases). In germline, CDR1 is MNHEY, CDR2 SVGAGI. The CDR3 has 14 residues. V was pared by 6 bases and J by 7 bases, with 18 bases between.

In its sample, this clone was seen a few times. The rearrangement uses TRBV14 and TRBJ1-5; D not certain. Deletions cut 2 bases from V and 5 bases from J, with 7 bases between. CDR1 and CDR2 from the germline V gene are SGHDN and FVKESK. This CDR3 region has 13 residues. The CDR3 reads CASSQNRYQPQHF. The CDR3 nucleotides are TGTGCCAGCAGCCAAAATCGGTATCAGCCCCAGCATTTT. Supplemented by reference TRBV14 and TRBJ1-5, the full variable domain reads EAGVTQFPSHSVIEKGQTVTLRCDPISGHDNLYWYRRVMGKEIKFLLHFVKESKQDESGMPNNRFLAERTGGTYSTLKVQPAELEDSGVYFCASSQNRYQPQHFGDGTRLSIL.

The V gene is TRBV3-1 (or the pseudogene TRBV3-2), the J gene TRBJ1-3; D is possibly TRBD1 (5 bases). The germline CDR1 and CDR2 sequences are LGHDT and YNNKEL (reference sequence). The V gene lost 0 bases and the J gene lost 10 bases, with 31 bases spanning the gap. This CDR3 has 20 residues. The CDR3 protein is CASSQEGGVMGDRRSSTIYF. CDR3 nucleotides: TGTGCCAGCAGCCAAGAAGGAGGGGTCATGGGGGACCGCCGTTCATCGACCATATATTTT.

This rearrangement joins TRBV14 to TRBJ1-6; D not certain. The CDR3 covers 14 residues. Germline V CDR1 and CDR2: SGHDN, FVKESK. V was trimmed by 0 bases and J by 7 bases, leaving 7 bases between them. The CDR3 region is CASSQESKNSPLHF. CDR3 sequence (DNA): TGTGCCAGCAGCCAAGAAAGCAAGAATTCACCCCTCCACTTT. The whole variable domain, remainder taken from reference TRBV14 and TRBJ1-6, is EAGVTQFPSHSVIEKGQTVTLRCDPISGHDNLYWYRRVMGKEIKFLLHFVKESKQDESGMPNNRFLAERTGGTYSTLKVQPAELEDSGVYFCASSQESKNSPLHFGNGTRLTVT.

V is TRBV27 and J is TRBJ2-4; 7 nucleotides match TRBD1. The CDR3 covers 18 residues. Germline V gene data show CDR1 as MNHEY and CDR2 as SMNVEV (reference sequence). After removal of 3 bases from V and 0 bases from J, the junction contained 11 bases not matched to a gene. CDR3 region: CASSLRDRTQVAKNIQYF. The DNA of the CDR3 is TGTGCCAGCAGTTTGAGGGACAGAACACAAGTAGCCAAAAACATTCAGTACTTC.

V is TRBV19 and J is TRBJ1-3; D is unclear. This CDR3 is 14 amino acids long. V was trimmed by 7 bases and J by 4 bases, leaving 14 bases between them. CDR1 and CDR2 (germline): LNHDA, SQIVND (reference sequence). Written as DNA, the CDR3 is TGTGCCAGTACCCTATTGGGCGGCGGAAACACCATATATTTT. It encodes CASTLLGGGNTIYF.

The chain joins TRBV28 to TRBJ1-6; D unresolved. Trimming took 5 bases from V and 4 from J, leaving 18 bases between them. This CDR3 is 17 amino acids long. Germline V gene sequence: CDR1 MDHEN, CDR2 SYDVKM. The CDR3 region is CASSREVQITYNSPLHF. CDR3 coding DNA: TGTGCCAGCAGTCGAGAAGTTCAGATAACGTATAATTCACCCCTCCACTTT.

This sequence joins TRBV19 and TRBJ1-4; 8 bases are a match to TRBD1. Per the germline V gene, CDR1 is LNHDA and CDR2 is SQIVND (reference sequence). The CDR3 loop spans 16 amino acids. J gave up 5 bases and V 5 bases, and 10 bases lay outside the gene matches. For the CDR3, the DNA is TGTGCCAGTAGTCCTTTCCCCTGGACAGGGAATGAAAAACTGTTTTTT. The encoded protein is CASSPFPWTGNEKLFF. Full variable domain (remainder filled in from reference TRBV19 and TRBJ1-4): DGGITQSPKYLFRKEGQNVTLSCEQNLNHDAMYWYRQDPGQGLRLIYYSQIVNDFQKGDIAEGYSVSREKKESFPLTVTSAQKNPTAFYLCASSPFPWTGNEKLFFGSGTQLSVL.

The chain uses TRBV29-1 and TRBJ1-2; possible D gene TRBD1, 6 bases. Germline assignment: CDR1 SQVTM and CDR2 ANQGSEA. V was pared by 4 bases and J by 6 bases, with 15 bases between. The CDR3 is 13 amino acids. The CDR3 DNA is TGCAGCGTTGGACAGGAGCGCTCCCATGGCTACACCTTC. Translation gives CSVGQERSHGYTF.

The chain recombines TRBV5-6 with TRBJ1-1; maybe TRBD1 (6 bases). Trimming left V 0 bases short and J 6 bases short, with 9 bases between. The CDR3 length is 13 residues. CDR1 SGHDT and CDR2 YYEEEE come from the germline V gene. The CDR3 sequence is CASSLGGRAEAFF. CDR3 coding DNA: TGTGCCAGCAGCTTGGGGGGGCGAGCTGAAGCTTTCTTT.

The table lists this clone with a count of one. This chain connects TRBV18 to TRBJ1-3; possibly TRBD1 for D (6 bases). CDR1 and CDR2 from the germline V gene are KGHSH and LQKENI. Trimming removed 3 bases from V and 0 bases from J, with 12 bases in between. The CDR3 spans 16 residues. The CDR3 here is CASSPPGQSSGNTIYF. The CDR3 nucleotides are TGTGCCAGCTCACCGCCCGGACAGAGCTCTGGAAACACCATATATTTT.

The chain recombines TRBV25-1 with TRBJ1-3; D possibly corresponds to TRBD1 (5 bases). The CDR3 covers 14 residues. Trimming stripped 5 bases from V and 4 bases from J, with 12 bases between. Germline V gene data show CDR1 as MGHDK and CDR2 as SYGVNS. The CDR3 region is CASSSGVGGNTIYF. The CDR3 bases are TGTGCCAGCAGTTCGGGGGTCGGAGGAAACACCATATATTTT.

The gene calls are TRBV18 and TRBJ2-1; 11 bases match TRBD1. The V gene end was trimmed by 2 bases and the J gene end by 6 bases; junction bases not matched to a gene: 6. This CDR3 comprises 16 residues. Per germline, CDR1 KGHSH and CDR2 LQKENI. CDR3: CASSPVGTGGRNEQFF. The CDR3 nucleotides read TGTGCCAGCTCACCAGTTGGGACAGGGGGTCGCAATGAGCAGTTCTTC.

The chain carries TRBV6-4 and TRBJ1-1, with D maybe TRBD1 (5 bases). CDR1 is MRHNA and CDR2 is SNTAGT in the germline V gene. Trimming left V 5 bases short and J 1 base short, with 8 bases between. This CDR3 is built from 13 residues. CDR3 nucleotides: TGTGCCAGCAGTAAGACAGAGAACACTGAAGCTTTCTTT. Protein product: CASSKTENTEAFF.